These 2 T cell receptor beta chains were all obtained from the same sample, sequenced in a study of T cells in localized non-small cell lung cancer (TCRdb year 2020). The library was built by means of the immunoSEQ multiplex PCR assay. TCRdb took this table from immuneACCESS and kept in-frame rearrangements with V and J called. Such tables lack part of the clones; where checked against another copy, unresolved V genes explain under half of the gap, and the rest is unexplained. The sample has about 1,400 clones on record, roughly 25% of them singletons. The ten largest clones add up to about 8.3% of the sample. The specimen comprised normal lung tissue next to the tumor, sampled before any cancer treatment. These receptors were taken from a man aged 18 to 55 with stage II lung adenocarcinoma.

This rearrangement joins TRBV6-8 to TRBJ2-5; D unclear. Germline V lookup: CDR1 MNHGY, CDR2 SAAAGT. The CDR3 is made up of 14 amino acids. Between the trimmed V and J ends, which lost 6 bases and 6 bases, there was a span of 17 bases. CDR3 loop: CASSEDQSSKTQYF. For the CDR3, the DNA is TGTGCCAGCAGCGAAGACCAAAGTAGTAAGACCCAGTACTTC.

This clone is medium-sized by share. CDR3 nucleotides: TGTGCCAGCGGAGGGGCCGTCTCCTACGAGCAGTACTTC. Its protein is CASGGAVSYEQYF. This chain links TRBV6-8 with TRBJ2-7; possible D gene TRBD2, 6 bases. CDR3 size: 13 residues. The V end lost 8 bases, the J end lost 0 bases, and 11 bases lay between the germline ends. Germline V CDR1 and CDR2: MNHGY, SAAAGT.